The 21 T cell receptor beta chains below were found in one sample sequenced in a study of T cell responses to AZD1222 COVID-19 vaccine. Generated by immunoSEQ multiplex PCR, the TCRdb table keeps only in-frame clones and is missing some. There are some 70,000 clones in the sample; approximately 80% occur only once, and roughly 13% lies in the top ten. Specimen: peripheral blood, collected 28 days after the second AZD1222 dose. The receptors were gathered from an adult who received the AZD1222 COVID-19 vaccine.

CDR3 coding DNA: TGTGCCAGCTCACCCTCGGGGGCCGGCTCTGGGGCCAACGTCCTGACTTTC. Its translation: CASSPSGAGSGANVLTF. J is TRBJ2-6 and V is TRBV18; D tentatively fits TRBD1 or TRBD2 (6 bases each). Germline CDR1 and CDR2: KGHSH and LQKENI. This CDR3 comprises 17 residues. Trimming cost V 3 bases and J 0 bases, with 12 bases left between them.

The CDR3 loop reads CASSDRAGAGYGYTF. DNA of the CDR3: TGCGCCAGCAGTGATCGAGCGGGGGCTGGCTATGGCTACACCTTC. V usage is TRBV4-1 and J usage is TRBJ1-2, with D possibly being TRBD1 (6 bases). V dropped 6 bases and J dropped 4 bases, with 18 bases sitting between them. There are 15 residues in the CDR3. CDR1 MGHRA and CDR2 YSYEKL come from the germline V gene.

The chain employs TRBV30 and TRBJ2-3; perhaps TRBD1 as D (5 bases). The CDR3 sequence is 16 residues long. Trimming removed 0 bases from V and 6 bases from J, with 19 bases in between. CDR1 and CDR2 from the germline V gene are GTSNPN and SVGIG (reference sequence). The CDR3: CAWSVNRGRVADTQYF. The CDR3 nucleotides are TGTGCCTGGAGTGTAAATCGCGGCAGGGTCGCCGATACGCAGTATTTT.

The chain carries TRBV5-4 and TRBJ2-2, with D possibly TRBD2 on 5 matching bases. The V gene lost 2 bases and the J gene lost 1 base, with 9 bases spanning the gap. CDR1 and CDR2 from the germline V gene are SGHNT and YYREEE (reference sequence). The CDR3 runs 15 residues. CDR3 sequence reads: CASSFGRGNTGELFF. The CDR3 DNA sequence: TGTGCCAGCAGCTTTGGTCGGGGGAACACCGGGGAGCTGTTTTTT.

The chain recombines TRBV15 with TRBJ2-7; 11 bases line up with TRBD2. The germline V gene has CDR1 LNHNV and CDR2 YYDKDF (reference sequence). With 5 bases clipped from V and 2 bases from J, the junction kept 11 bases outside the gene matches. The CDR3 totals 17 residues. DNA of the CDR3: TGTGCCACCAGCCCCAGAAGCGGGACTAGCGGCCCCTACGAGCAGTACTTC. As protein: CATSPRSGTSGPYEQYF. Variable domain in full (rest from reference TRBV15 and TRBJ2-7): DAMVIQNPRYQVTQFGKPVTLSCSQTLNHNVMYWYQQKSSQAPKLLFHYYDKDFNNEADTPDNFQSRRPNTSFCFLDIRSPGLGDTAMYLCATSPRSGTSGPYEQYFGPGTRLTVT.

The gene calls are TRBV28 and TRBJ1-1; D gene ambiguous. The length of the CDR3 is 14 residues. From germline, CDR1 is MDHEN and CDR2 SYDVKM. The V gene lost 6 bases and the J gene lost 3 bases, with 14 bases spanning the gap. CDR3: CASRDLYGYTEAFF. DNA for the CDR3: TGTGCCAGCAGGGACCTCTACGGATACACTGAAGCTTTCTTT. The variable domain in full, with the rest retrieved from reference TRBV28 and TRBJ1-1, is DVKVTQSSRYLVKRTGEKVFLECVQDMDHENMFWYRQDPGLGLRLIYFSYDVKMKEKGDIPEGYSVSREKKERFSLILESASTNQTSMYLCASRDLYGYTEAFFGQGTRLTVV.

The rearrangement links TRBV13 to TRBJ2-5; 11 bases align to TRBD2. The CDR3 covers 17 residues. The ends lost 1 base at V and 4 bases at J; junction bases unmatched: 8. Germline CDR1 PRHDT, CDR2 FYEKMQ (reference sequence). Here the CDR3 reads CASSLASSGGSGETQYF. CDR3 bases: TGTGCCAGCAGCTTAGCCTCTAGCGGGGGGTCCGGAGAGACCCAGTACTTC.

The chain has TRBV12-5 and TRBJ2-3, with TRBD2 matching over 15 bases. The CDR3 runs to 17 residues. Germline loops: CDR1 LGHNT, CDR2 FRNRAP. With V trimmed by 5 bases and J by 0 bases, 3 bases remained unmatched. The chain's CDR3 is CASGGTSGGKSTDTQYF. In nucleotides, the CDR3 is TGTGCTAGTGGTGGGACTAGCGGGGGGAAGAGCACAGATACGCAGTATTTT.

The chain couples TRBV19 to TRBJ1-3; 9 nucleotides align to TRBD1. CDR1 is LNHDA and CDR2 is SQIVND in the germline V gene (reference sequence). The ends lost 7 bases at V and 0 bases at J; junction bases unmatched: 4. This CDR3 spans 15 amino acids. The CDR3 nucleotides are TGTGCCAGTATGGACAGGGGAAACTCTGGAAACACCATATATTTT. Its protein product is CASMDRGNSGNTIYF.

The CDR3 nucleotides are TGCGCCAGCAGCCAAGACGAAGGTGAGCAGTTCTTC. The encoded protein is CASSQDEGEQFF. The rearrangement links TRBV4-1 to TRBJ2-1; D ambiguous. V was clipped by 0 bases and J by 9 bases, with 6 bases between them. There are 12 residues in the CDR3. Germline V gene sequence: CDR1 MGHRA, CDR2 YSYEKL.

The J gene is TRBJ1-1, the V gene TRBV30; D is perhaps TRBD1 (5 bases). The CDR3 consists of 13 residues. Trimming shortened V by 3 bases and J by 2 bases, and 10 bases separated the two germline ends. Per germline, CDR1 GTSNPN and CDR2 SVGIG (reference sequence). The CDR3 spells CAWRTDFNTEAFF. The CDR3 nucleotides are TGTGCCTGGAGGACAGATTTTAACACTGAAGCTTTCTTT.

The chain couples TRBV28 to TRBJ1-4; 10 bases are a match to TRBD1. There are 16 residues in the CDR3. Germline V gene lookup returns CDR1 MDHEN and CDR2 SYDVKM. Trimming cost V 5 bases and J 8 bases; bases outside gene matches: 11. The CDR3 region is CASSITGQGIWEKLFF. DNA of the CDR3: TGTGCCAGCAGTATCACGGGACAGGGGATTTGGGAAAAACTGTTTTTT.

Concerning this clone: Other nucleotide sequences from this sample produce the same CDR3. The rearrangement joins TRBV3-1 (or the pseudogene TRBV3-2) to TRBJ1-1; D is uncertain. CDR1 is LGHDT and CDR2 is YNNKEL in the germline V gene (reference sequence). V was pared by 8 bases and J by 2 bases, with 9 bases between. This CDR3 comprises 12 residues. In nucleotides, the CDR3 is TGTGCCAGCGGAGGAGTTAACACTGAAGCTTTCTTT. Translation gives CASGGVNTEAFF.

The chain is built from TRBV19 and TRBJ1-2; TRBD1 matches 10 bases. The V gene's germline CDR1 is LNHDA and CDR2 SQIVND (reference sequence). The CDR3 runs 15 residues. V dropped 4 bases and J dropped 3; count of bases not matched to a gene: 5. In DNA form, the CDR3 reads TGTGCCAGTAGTACGACAGGGGGCGCCTACTATGGCTACACCTTC. This gives the protein CASSTTGGAYYGYTF.

This chain links TRBV10-3 with TRBJ1-2; D possibly corresponds to TRBD1 (6 bases). CDR1 and CDR2 (germline): ENHRY, SYGVKD. Trimming left V 6 bases short and J 5 bases short, with 10 bases between. The CDR3 has 12 amino acids. The CDR3 DNA reads TGTGCCATCAGCCGGGACAATTATGGCTACACCTTC. Its protein product is CAISRDNYGYTF.

Here the CDR3 reads CASSQGWEAFF. CDR3 nucleotide sequence: TGTGCCAGCAGCCAAGGGTGGGAAGCTTTCTTT. This chain uses TRBV14 with TRBJ1-1, with D unresolved. The CDR3 is 11 amino acids. V was shortened by 1 base and J by 8 bases, with 5 bases between the two germline ends. Germline V gene lookup returns CDR1 SGHDN and CDR2 FVKESK.

The chain employs TRBV5-1 and TRBJ1-1; no clear D gene. CDR3 length: 15 amino acids. The germline V gene has CDR1 SGHRS and CDR2 YFSETQ. Trimming stripped 4 bases from V and 0 bases from J, with 13 bases between. This chain's CDR3 is CASSVDPTLNTEAFF. The CDR3 DNA reads as TGCGCCAGCAGCGTGGACCCTACGTTGAACACTGAAGCTTTCTTT.

The chain has TRBV2 and TRBJ2-7; 7 positions match TRBD2. With V trimmed by 3 bases and J by 5 bases, 7 bases remained unmatched. This CDR3 spans 14 amino acids. Germline CDR1 SNHLY, CDR2 FYNNEI. CDR3 coding DNA: TGTGCCAGCAGTGAGGTCCCTAGCGGACACGAGCAGTACTTC. Amino acids: CASSEVPSGHEQYF.

The rearrangement links TRBV5-1 to TRBJ1-2; TRBD1 is a possible D gene (6 bases). Trimming took 0 bases from V and 6 from J, leaving 12 bases between them. The CDR3 has 14 residues. The germline V gene encodes CDR1 SGHRS and CDR2 YFSETQ. CDR3 DNA: TGCGCCAGCAGCTTGGAACCAGGGGTACATGGCTACACCTTC. Its translation: CASSLEPGVHGYTF.

The CDR3 DNA reads TGTGCCAGCAGCTCGGCGCGGGGGACCGGGGAGCTGTTTTTT. It translates to CASSSARGTGELFF. This sequence joins TRBV5-5 and TRBJ2-2; 7 nucleotides align to TRBD2. Germline loops: CDR1 SGHKS, CDR2 YYEKEE (reference sequence). This CDR3 spans 14 amino acids. J gave up 5 bases and V 3 bases, and 4 bases lay outside the gene matches.

CDR3 region: CASNQRGMMNTEAFF. The CDR3 DNA follows: TGTGCCAGCAACCAGAGGGGAATGATGAACACTGAAGCTTTCTTT. The chain couples TRBV11-2 to TRBJ1-1; D is possibly TRBD1 (5 bases). The V gene lost 7 bases and the J gene lost 0 bases, with 15 bases spanning the gap. The CDR3 runs 15 residues. Germline loops: CDR1 SGHAT, CDR2 FQNNGV. Looking up the rest from reference TRBV11-2 and TRBJ1-1 gives the full variable domain: EAGVAQSPRYKIIEKRQSVAFWCNPISGHATLYWYQQILGQGPKLLIQFQNNGVVDDSQLPKDRFSAERLKGVDSTLKIQPAKLEDSAVYLCASNQRGMMNTEAFFGQGTRLTVV.